The present entry profiles one T cell receptor (beta chain) with its context. The data derive from a study of chemoradiotherapy in HPV16-positive cancers. At the level of the study: Candidate HPV-specific clones and shared TCR motifs came from a couple of HPV16-positive patients.

The protocol was immunoSEQ multiplex PCR, while the TCRdb copy is restricted to in-frame clones and leaves out a portion. The sample contains approximately 9,000 clones, 65% to 85% of which appear only once. This sequence was found in a human donor with HPV-associated anogenital cancer. The sample was blood, taken from a patient who underwent chemoradiotherapy.

The CDR3 region has the DNA TGCGCCAGCACGGTTCTAGGACTAGCGGGTAAAACTGGGGCCAACGTCCTGACTTTC. Translated, it gives CASTVLGLAGKTGANVLTF. V is TRBV5-1 and J is TRBJ2-6, with 11 bases matching TRBD2. CDR1 is SGHRS and CDR2 is YFSETQ in the germline V gene. Trimming took 6 bases from V and 2 from J; bases not matched to a gene: 13. The CDR3 contains 19 residues.